The present entry profiles one T cell receptor (beta chain) with its context. This specimen comes from a study of T-cell memory formation after mild COVID-19. TCRdb itself ran the 5' RACE reads through MiXCR, one entry per CDR3 protein. The sample lists hundreds of thousands of distinct CDR3 sequences; about 17% were seen once. V lost 6 bases and J 5 bases, leaving 17 bases between the germline ends. The CDR3 runs to 14 residues. Per germline, CDR1 DFQATT and CDR2 SNEGSKA (reference sequence). The chain recombines TRBV20-1 with TRBJ1-5; D perhaps matches TRBD1 (5 bases). The TCR was taken from a man aged 18-30 years who had mild COVID-19 (a few samples of this study predate the infection). Cell type and time point are not known. The material sequenced was PBMCs or a T cell subset sorted from them (not recorded which). CDR3: CSANDPGGDQPQHF. As DNA, the CDR3 is TGCAGTGCGAACGACCCCGGGGGGGATCAGCCCCAGCATTTT.